This T cell receptor beta chain was obtained from a study of a mutant IDH1 vaccine in newly diagnosed glioma. Study as a whole: Previous treatment comprised radiotherapy, temozolomide, or both, mostly both. General observations from the study: The authors found pseudoprogression apparently unrelated to changes in top peripheral T cell clonotypes. Vaccine-induced immune responses occurred in more than 85% of patients.

Comment on this clone: Antigen specificity is unknown.

Generated by immunoSEQ multiplex PCR, the TCRdb table keeps only in-frame clones and is missing some. The repertoire includes tens of thousands of clones, 75% to 95% of them detected once, and 2.5% to 3% sits in the top ten. Germline V gene sequence: CDR1 MRHNA, CDR2 SNTAGT. The junction had 8 bases not matched to a gene; V was cut back by 6 bases and J by 12 bases. The CDR3 covers 12 residues. Noted time point: baseline, week 1 (first vaccination visit). Treatment reported: pre-vaccination baseline after standard-of-care therapy. New IDH1-mutant, ATRX-lost WHO grade 3 or 4 astrocytomas occurred in donors.

The sequencing used PBMCs, collected from a glioma patient treated with radiotherapy, temozolomide or both. The rearrangement links TRBV6-4 to TRBJ2-3; 8 nucleotides align to TRBD2. The origin of this receptor is a man aged 50 to 60 with glioma. The CDR3 nucleotides read TGTGCCAGCAGCCAAAGCGGGGGCTATCAGTATTTT. Encoded protein: CASSQSGGYQYF.